This T cell receptor (beta chain) was profiled in a study of cytomegalovirus exposure and HLA in healthy donors. Study conclusions and caveats: Rare TCR sequences predominated, though certain public TCRs were found in many donors. First-cohort TCR clusters tended to co-occur in the approximately 120 validation repertoires, a later analysis found.

With regard to this clone: No antigen is known for it.

TCRdb's copy holds only in-frame clones and misses some; the assay was immunoSEQ multiplex PCR. Altogether more than 95,000 clones are present, approximately 95% being singletons, with the ten largest covering 1.5% to 2%. The germline V gene encodes CDR1 MNHNS and CDR2 SASEGT. The CDR3 spans 13 residues. Trimming removed 1 base from V and 6 bases from J, with 8 bases in between. The receptor's source is a man younger than 30 in good health and CMV-seronegative. The sequencing input was PBMCs. The genes are TRBV6-1 and TRBJ2-3; unclear D gene. As DNA, the CDR3 is TGTGCCAGCAGTGAAGGGCTCGGGGATACGCAGTATTTT. Translation: CASSEGLGDTQYF.